Detailed here is one T cell receptor (beta chain). The V and J ends lost 5 bases and 4 bases respectively, with 15 bases between them. This CDR3 spans 14 amino acids. Germline V CDR1 and CDR2: SGHRS, YFSETQ. The entry originates in a study of control samples from healthy donors and cancer patients. Some clones are missing from TCRdb's copy, which holds only in-frame ones; the method was immunoSEQ multiplex PCR. The table has 250,000 to 300,000 clones, around 80% seen once; the top ten hold 13%. The J gene is TRBJ1-2, the V gene TRBV5-1; a weak D match, TRBD1 (5 bases). The sequencing sample was made of PBMCs. The sequence derives from an older woman with lung cancer. Here the CDR3 DNA reads TGCGCCAGCAGTCCGATGACAGATATCTATGGCTACACCTTC. It encodes CASSPMTDIYGYTF.